One and the same sample provided the 8 T cell receptor beta chains below, sequenced in a study of cytomegalovirus exposure and HLA in healthy donors. Researchers ran the PCR with 60 Vbeta and 13 Jbeta primers. Some clones are missing from TCRdb's copy, which holds only in-frame ones; the method was immunoSEQ multiplex PCR. The data show some 200,000 clones, over 70% seen once. Sample: PBMCs. The receptor source for this set is a female donor in good health and CMV-seronegative.

This chain connects TRBV2 to TRBJ2-3, with 9 positions matching TRBD2. Trimming removed 8 bases from V and 0 bases from J; junction bases left unmatched: 3. Germline assignment: CDR1 SNHLY and CDR2 FYNNEI. The CDR3 is 14 residues long. CDR3 nucleotides: TGTGCCAGCGGACTAGCGTGGAGCACAGATACGCAGTATTTT. It is translated as CASGLAWSTDTQYF. The full variable domain, in which reference TRBV2 and TRBJ2-3 provide the parts outside the CDR3, is EPEVTQTPSHQVTQMGQEVILRCVPISNHLYFYWYRQILGQKVEFLVSFYNNEISEKSEIFDDQFSVERPDGSNFTLKIRSTKLEDSAMYFCASGLAWSTDTQYFGPGTRLTVL.

This clone was detected only a few times. The chain links TRBV11-2 to TRBJ2-3, with TRBD2 matching over 10 bases. Germline assignment: CDR1 SGHAT and CDR2 FQNNGV. V lost 1 base and J lost 4; bases outside the gene matches: 11. This CDR3 is built from 18 residues. The CDR3 bases are TGTGCCAGCAGCTTAGTACTATGGGCTAGCGGGAGCGCAGATACGCAGTATTTT. It is translated as CASSLVLWASGSADTQYF.

This sequence joins TRBV28 and TRBJ2-3, with TRBD2 matching over 9 bases. Germline V gene sequence: CDR1 MDHEN, CDR2 SYDVKM. The junction had 1 base not matched to a gene; V was cut back by 5 bases and J by 1 base. This CDR3 spans 14 amino acids. The CDR3 nucleotides read TGTGCCAGCAGTCAGCGGGGGGGCACAGATACGCAGTATTTT. This gives the protein CASSQRGGTDTQYF.

The rearrangement uses TRBV27 and TRBJ2-1, with TRBD2 identical over 7 bases. In germline, CDR1 is MNHEY, CDR2 SMNVEV (reference sequence). The CDR3 consists of 18 residues. V gave up 3 bases and J gave up 8 bases; unmatched junction bases: 19. The CDR3 region is CASSLYDLAGESLDEQFF. The CDR3 region has the DNA TGTGCCAGCAGTTTGTACGACCTGGCGGGAGAGTCCCTGGATGAGCAGTTCTTC.

The chain employs TRBV18 and TRBJ2-7, with 7 bases fitting TRBD1. The germline gives CDR1 KGHSH, CDR2 LQKENI. V was pared by 4 bases and J by 0 bases, with 3 bases of the junction left unmatched. The CDR3 loop spans 14 amino acids. The CDR3 DNA sequence: TGTGCCAGCTCACTCACAGGGGCCTCCTACGAGCAGTACTTC. This translates into CASSLTGASYEQYF. Using reference TRBV18 and TRBJ2-7 for the parts outside the CDR3, the full variable domain is NAGVMQNPRHLVRRRGQEARLRCSPMKGHSHVYWYRQLPEEGLKFMVYLQKENIIDESGMPKERFSAEFPKEGPSILRIQQVVRGDSAAYFCASSLTGASYEQYFGPGTRLTVT.

This clone was detected once. V gene TRBV5-5 combines with J gene TRBJ2-7, with TRBD2 matching over 8 bases. The CDR3 is made up of 15 amino acids. The germline CDR1 and CDR2 sequences are SGHKS and YYEKEE (reference sequence). The V gene end was trimmed by 4 bases and the J gene end by 1 base; junction bases not matched to a gene: 7. DNA of the CDR3: TGTGCCAGCAGCGGTCACGGGACTAGTTCCTACGAGCAGTACTTC. This encodes CASSGHGTSSYEQYF.

This chain joins TRBV5-4 and TRBJ1-4; D not resolved. The germline gives CDR1 SGHNT, CDR2 YYREEE (reference sequence). This CDR3 is 14 amino acids long. V was shortened by 6 bases and J by 2 bases, with 11 bases between the two germline ends. The CDR3 nucleotides are TGTGCCAGCAAGGAGGGTCGGACTAATGAAAAACTGTTTTTT. Translating gives CASKEGRTNEKLFF. The full variable domain, in which reference TRBV5-4 and TRBJ1-4 provide the parts outside the CDR3, is ETGVTQSPTHLIKTRGQQVTLRCSSQSGHNTVSWYQQALGQGPQFIFQYYREEENGRGNFPPRFSGLQFPNYSSELNVNALELDDSALYLCASKEGRTNEKLFFGSGTQLSVL.

The V gene is TRBV5-6, the J gene TRBJ2-1, with no clear D. Trimming removed 6 bases at V and 4 bases at J, with 20 bases between. Germline CDR1 reads SGHDT; CDR2 reads YYEEEE. The CDR3 contains 16 residues. In DNA form, the CDR3 reads TGTGCCAGCACCCTGTTCGAAGCTAACTTGTACAATGAGCAGTTCTTC. Its protein product is CASTLFEANLYNEQFF. The full variable domain, rest sourced from reference TRBV5-6 and TRBJ2-1, is DAGVTQSPTHLIKTRGQQVTLRCSPKSGHDTVSWYQQALGQGPQFIFQYYEEEERQRGNFPDRFSGHQFPNYSSELNVNALLLGDSALYLCASTLFEANLYNEQFFGPGTRLTVL.